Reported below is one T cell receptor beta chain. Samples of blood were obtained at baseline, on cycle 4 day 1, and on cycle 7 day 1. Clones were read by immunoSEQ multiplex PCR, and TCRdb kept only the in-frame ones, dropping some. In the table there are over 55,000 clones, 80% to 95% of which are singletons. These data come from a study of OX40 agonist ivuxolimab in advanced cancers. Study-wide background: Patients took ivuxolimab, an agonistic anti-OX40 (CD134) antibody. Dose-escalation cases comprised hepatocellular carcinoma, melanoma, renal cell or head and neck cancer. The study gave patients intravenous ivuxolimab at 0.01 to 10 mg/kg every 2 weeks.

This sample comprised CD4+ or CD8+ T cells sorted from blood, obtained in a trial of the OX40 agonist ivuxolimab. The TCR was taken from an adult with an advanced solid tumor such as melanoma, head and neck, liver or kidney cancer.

CDR3 loop: CASSFSGAGNNEQFF. As DNA, the CDR3 is TGCGCCAGCAGCTTTTCAGGAGCGGGGAACAATGAGCAGTTCTTC. The chain recombines TRBV5-1 with TRBJ2-1; TRBD2 agrees at 7 bases. The germline gives CDR1 SGHRS, CDR2 YFSETQ. V trimming: 2 bases; J trimming: 5 bases; junction bases outside the gene matches: 7. The CDR3 is made up of 15 amino acids.